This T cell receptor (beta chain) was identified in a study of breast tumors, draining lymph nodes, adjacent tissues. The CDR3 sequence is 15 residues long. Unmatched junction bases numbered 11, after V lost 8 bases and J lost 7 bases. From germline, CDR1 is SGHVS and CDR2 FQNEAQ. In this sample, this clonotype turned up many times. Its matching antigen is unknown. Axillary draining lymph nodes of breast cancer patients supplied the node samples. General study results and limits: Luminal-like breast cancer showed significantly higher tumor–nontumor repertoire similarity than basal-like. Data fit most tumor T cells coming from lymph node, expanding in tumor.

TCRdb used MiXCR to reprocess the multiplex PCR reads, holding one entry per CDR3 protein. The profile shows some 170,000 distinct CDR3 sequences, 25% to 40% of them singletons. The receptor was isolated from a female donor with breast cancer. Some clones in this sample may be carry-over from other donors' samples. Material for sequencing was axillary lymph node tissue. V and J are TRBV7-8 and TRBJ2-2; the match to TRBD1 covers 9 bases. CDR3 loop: CASGRTGGAVGELFF. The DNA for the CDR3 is TGTGCCAGCGGCCGAACAGGGGGCGCGGTCGGGGAGCTGTTTTTT.